The 25 T cell receptor beta chains below all came from one sample that was sequenced in a study of cytomegalovirus exposure and HLA in healthy donors (dated by TCRdb to about 2017). To prepare the library, the immunoSEQ multiplex PCR assay was applied. A mixture of 60 forward primers for TCR Vbeta segments and 13 reverse primers for TCR Jbeta segments was used in the multiplex PCR. Entries here come from immuneACCESS through TCRdb and include only in-frame sequences with V and J called. Some clones fail to appear in such tables; in the studies checked, an unresolved V gene covers under half of the shortfall, and the cause of the remainder is unknown. This sample has around 130,000 clones in its table, and 75% to 90% of those were observed once. The ten biggest clones cover under 7% of the sample. Sequencing was carried out using PBMCs. Receptors originate from a woman in her 30s in good health and CMV-seropositive.

This clone came up once. V usage is TRBV6-1 and J usage is TRBJ2-7; TRBD2 matches 7 bases. CDR1 is MNHNS, CDR2 SASEGT, per germline. This CDR3 comprises 14 residues. CDR3 DNA sequence: TGTGGCTTGGGCGGGGGAATGAACACCTACGAGCAGTACTTC. As protein: CGLGGGMNTYEQYF.

In DNA, the CDR3 is TGTGCCAGCACAACACTAGCGGGAGGATCCTACGAGCAGTACTTC. Amino acids: CASTTLAGGSYEQYF. The V and J genes are TRBV6-5 and TRBJ2-7; 12 nucleotides match TRBD2. Looked up from germline, CDR1 is MNHEY and CDR2 is SVGAGI. This CDR3 contains 15 residues. J lost 1 base, V lost 7 bases, and 5 bases had no gene match.

With regard to this clone: The junction departs from the called germline gene at one end, perhaps through a read error. Other DNA sequences from this sample encode an identical CDR3 as well. V is TRBV7-9 and J is TRBJ1-1; TRBD1 is a possible D gene (6 bases). The CDR3 is 16 residues long. Germline loops: CDR1 SEHNR, CDR2 FQNEAQ (reference sequence). CDR3 bases: TGTGCCAGCAGCTTAGGGACAGCTAATATGAACACTGAGGCTTTCTTT. This translates into CASSLGTANMNTEAFF. The complete variable domain, with remaining parts taken from reference TRBV7-9 and TRBJ1-1, reads DTGVSQNPRHKITKRGQNVTFRCDPISEHNRLYWYRQTLGQGPEFLTYFQNEAQLEKSRLLSDRFSAERPKGSFSTLEIQRTEQGDSAMYLCASSLGTANMNTEAFFGQGTRLTVV.

V usage is TRBV5-3 and J usage is TRBJ2-7; maybe TRBD2 (6 bases). TRBV5-3 is an open reading frame whose function is uncertain. The ends were cut back, 0 bases at V and 2 bases at J, with 12 bases in the middle. The CDR3 sequence is 15 residues long. CDR3 in amino acids: CARSLVGLATYEQYF. CDR3 DNA sequence: TGTGCCAGAAGCTTGGTGGGACTCGCAACCTACGAGCAGTACTTC.

This chain joins TRBV5-1 and TRBJ2-3; D perhaps matches TRBD1 (7 bases). Germline V lookup: CDR1 SGHRS, CDR2 YFSETQ. The V and J ends lost 7 bases and 3 bases respectively, with 18 bases between them. The CDR3 sequence is 15 residues long. DNA of the CDR3: TGCGCCAGCCAACCGACAGGGACTGCGACAGATACGCAGTATTTT. Translation: CASQPTGTATDTQYF.

The chain carries TRBV30 and TRBJ1-2; no firm D call. Germline V gene lookup returns CDR1 GTSNPN and CDR2 SVGIG (reference sequence). This CDR3 region has 14 residues. Trimming took 0 bases from V and 3 from J, leaving 11 bases between them. The CDR3 is CAWSVPPRYYGYTF. The CDR3 DNA reads as TGTGCCTGGAGTGTACCGCCCAGGTACTATGGCTACACCTTC.

V gene TRBV5-1 combines with J gene TRBJ2-2, with 10 nucleotides matching TRBD2. This CDR3 spans 16 amino acids. V lost 4 bases, J lost 3 bases, and 6 bases stayed unmatched. CDR1 and CDR2 from the germline V gene are SGHRS and YFSETQ. The CDR3 DNA is TGCGCCAGCAGCCGCCGGCTAGCGGGGGACACCGGGGAGCTGTTTTTT. Translating gives CASSRRLAGDTGELFF.

J is TRBJ2-1 and V is TRBV7-9; 7 bases are a match to TRBD2. CDR3 length equals 16 residues. Trimming removed 1 base from V and 1 base from J; junction bases left unmatched: 4. Germline loops: CDR1 SEHNR, CDR2 FQNEAQ (reference sequence). CDR3 DNA sequence: TGTGCCAGCAGCTTAGGCCTAGCGGCTTCCTACAATGAGCAGTTCTTC. Translated, it gives CASSLGLAASYNEQFF.

CDR3 region: CASSPTENTEAFF. The CDR3 DNA reads as TGTGCCAGCAGCCCGACAGAGAACACTGAAGCTTTCTTT. V is TRBV5-6 and J is TRBJ1-1; the D gene is possibly TRBD1 (5 bases). This CDR3 is built from 13 residues. The V gene lost 4 bases and the J gene lost 1 base, with 8 bases spanning the gap. Germline values: CDR1 SGHDT, CDR2 YYEEEE. Full variable domain (missing parts from reference TRBV5-6 and TRBJ1-1): DAGVTQSPTHLIKTRGQQVTLRCSPKSGHDTVSWYQQALGQGPQFIFQYYEEEERQRGNFPDRFSGHQFPNYSSELNVNALLLGDSALYLCASSPTENTEAFFGQGTRLTVV.

The genes are TRBV29-1 and TRBJ1-1, with D unresolved. The CDR3 totals 12 residues. V lost 5 bases to trimming and J lost 4 bases, with 11 bases between them. CDR1 is SQVTM, CDR2 ANQGSEA, per germline. The CDR3 protein is CSVSMVPTEAFF. The CDR3 nucleotides are TGCAGCGTTTCTATGGTCCCCACTGAAGCTTTCTTT.

V usage is TRBV29-1 and J usage is TRBJ1-1; 8 nucleotides line up with TRBD1. The J segment lost 8 bases and the V segment lost 3 bases, leaving 8 bases of the junction unmatched. Germline loops: CDR1 SQVTM, CDR2 ANQGSEA. There are 13 residues in the CDR3. CDR3 sequence reads: CSVEGQAFSEAFF. CDR3 nucleotide sequence: TGCAGCGTTGAGGGACAGGCCTTCTCCGAAGCTTTCTTT. Variable domain in full (rest from reference TRBV29-1 and TRBJ1-1): SAVISQKPSRDICQRGTSLTIQCQVDSQVTMMFWYRQQPGQSLTLIATANQGSEATYESGFVIDKFPISRPNLTFSTLTVSNMSPEDSSIYLCSVEGQAFSEAFFGQGTRLTVV.

The chain joins TRBV5-4 to TRBJ2-1; D uncertain. The CDR3 contains 16 residues. Trimming removed 4 bases at V and 0 bases at J, with 14 bases between. Germline loops: CDR1 SGHNT, CDR2 YYREEE (reference sequence). In nucleotides, the CDR3 is TGTGCCAGCAGCCCGCAGGCGCAACACTCCTACAATGAGCAGTTCTTC. Protein: CASSPQAQHSYNEQFF.

The chain combines TRBV11-2 with TRBJ2-7; possibly TRBD2 for D (6 bases). Germline values: CDR1 SGHAT, CDR2 FQNNGV. V shed 5 bases and J shed 10 bases, with 12 bases lying between them. This CDR3 is built from 11 residues. This CDR3 is CASSPQLAQYF. CDR3 bases: TGTGCCAGCAGCCCTCAACTAGCACAGTACTTC.

A note on this clone: Relative to the germline gene, one junction end is altered; a read error may explain this. V gene TRBV7-9 combines with J gene TRBJ1-2; D gene unclear. The germline gives CDR1 SEHNR, CDR2 FQNEAQ (reference sequence). The CDR3 spans 12 residues. The CDR3 region has the DNA TGTGCCAGCACCTTAGGGCTTCCTGGCTACACCTTC. Translated: CASTLGLPGYTF.

J is TRBJ1-1 and V is TRBV5-6; 8 bases map to TRBD1. Trimming at V came to 2 bases and at J to 1 base, leaving 4 bases not matched to a gene. Germline CDR1 and CDR2: SGHDT and YYEEEE. CDR3 length equals 15 residues. The CDR3 is CASSFTGQGNTEAFF. The CDR3 DNA follows: TGTGCCAGCAGCTTTACAGGACAGGGGAACACTGAAGCTTTCTTT. Complete variable domain (other parts from reference TRBV5-6 and TRBJ1-1): DAGVTQSPTHLIKTRGQQVTLRCSPKSGHDTVSWYQQALGQGPQFIFQYYEEEERQRGNFPDRFSGHQFPNYSSELNVNALLLGDSALYLCASSFTGQGNTEAFFGQGTRLTVV.

The genes are TRBV10-3 and TRBJ1-5; no firm D call. Trimming took off 2 bases at V and 0 bases at J, with 8 bases between the two ends. In germline, CDR1 is ENHRY, CDR2 SYGVKD. This CDR3 comprises 15 residues. The CDR3 region has the DNA TGTGCCATCAGTGAGCGAGGGTTTAGCAATCAGCCCCAGCATTTT. Protein product: CAISERGFSNQPQHF.

V and J are TRBV30 and TRBJ1-6; weak D call: TRBD1 (6 bases). Trimming cost V 6 bases and J 4 bases, with 13 bases left between them. The CDR3 sequence is 14 residues long. The germline gives CDR1 GTSNPN, CDR2 SVGIG (reference sequence). The CDR3 bases are TGTGCCTGCGCAGGGGCTACTTATAATTCACCCCTCCACTTT. Amino acids: CACAGATYNSPLHF. Looking up the rest from reference TRBV30 and TRBJ1-6 gives the full variable domain: SQTIHQWPATLVQPVGSPLSLECTVEGTSNPNLYWYRQAAGRGLQLLFYSVGIGQISSEVPQNLSASRPQDRQFILSSKKLLLSDSGFYLCACAGATYNSPLHFGNGTRLTVT.

This clone was seen once. One end of the junction is discordant with germline, which a read error may explain. Other DNA sequences in the same sample also yield this CDR3. The genes are TRBV28 and TRBJ1-5, with 8 nucleotides matching TRBD1. Germline CDR1 is MDHEN and CDR2 is SYDVKM. This CDR3 has 15 amino acids. CDR3 sequence (DNA): TGCGCCAGCAGTTTACGACAGGGGAGCAATCAGCCCCAGCATTTT. Protein sequence: CASSLRQGSNQPQHF.

This chain joins TRBV6-6 and TRBJ2-7; no reliable D call. Per germline, CDR1 MNHNY and CDR2 SVGAGI (reference sequence). The CDR3 covers 13 residues. Trimming took off 4 bases at V and 0 bases at J, with 7 bases between the two ends. The DNA of the CDR3 is TGTGCCAGCAGTTCCAGTCCCTCCTACGAGCAGTACTTC. Translated, it gives CASSSSPSYEQYF.

The rearrangement links TRBV9 to TRBJ1-5; possibly TRBD1 for D (5 bases). Between the trimmed V and J ends, which lost 0 bases and 3 bases, there was a span of 10 bases. The CDR3 loop spans 15 amino acids. Germline lookup yields CDR1 SGDLS and CDR2 YYNGEE. CDR3 DNA: TGTGCCAGCAGCGTAGAAGGGGTTCTCAATCAGCCCCAGCATTTT. Amino acid sequence: CASSVEGVLNQPQHF.

The V and J genes are TRBV30 and TRBJ1-1; a weak D match, TRBD1 (6 bases). Germline-derived CDR1 and CDR2 are GTSNPN and SVGIG (reference sequence). V was clipped by 0 bases and J by 0 bases, with 11 bases between them. This CDR3 region has 15 residues. The CDR3: CAWSVQGRVNTEAFF. The CDR3, as DNA: TGTGCCTGGAGTGTACAGGGCAGGGTGAACACTGAAGCTTTCTTT.

The rearrangement uses TRBV2 and TRBJ1-2; D is undetermined. This CDR3 region has 14 residues. The V gene's germline CDR1 is SNHLY and CDR2 FYNNEI. Trimming took 1 base from V and 5 from J, leaving 11 bases between them. CDR3 sequence (DNA): TGTGCCAGCAGTGAAGGGAACAGCCTATATGGCTACACCTTC. Translated, it gives CASSEGNSLYGYTF.

This clone was counted once. CDR3 protein: CASSLEANQNIQYF. CDR3 DNA: TGCGCCAGCAGCTTGGAAGCTAACCAAAACATTCAGTACTTC. The chain employs TRBV5-1 and TRBJ2-4; D not resolved. Trimming took 0 bases from V and 5 from J, leaving 9 bases between them. CDR1 SGHRS and CDR2 YFSETQ come from the germline V gene. The CDR3 extends over 14 amino acids.

This clone was recorded once. The rearrangement joins TRBV6-6 to TRBJ1-2, with D possibly being TRBD1 (6 bases). This CDR3 is 15 amino acids long. The V gene's germline CDR1 is MNHNY and CDR2 SVGAGI (reference sequence). V lost 4 bases and J 7 bases, leaving 19 bases between the germline ends. Written as DNA, the CDR3 is TGTGCCAGCAGTTTCCGGGACATGGGAAGAGTTGGCTACACCTTC. Protein: CASSFRDMGRVGYTF.

This clone was picked up one time. The chain links TRBV5-5 to TRBJ1-6, with a possible D match to TRBD1 (5 bases). Looked up from germline, CDR1 is SGHKS and CDR2 is YYEKEE (reference sequence). Between the trimmed V and J ends, which lost 3 bases and 6 bases, there was a span of 19 bases. There are 17 residues in the CDR3. The CDR3 nucleotides read TGTGCCAGCAGCTCCAATCCCTGGACGGGACTTAATTCACCCCTCCACTTT. Translation gives CASSSNPWTGLNSPLHF.